What follows are 18 T cell receptor beta chains derived from one specimen sequenced in a study of molecular identifiers for immune sequencing clone quantification. MiXCR, applied by TCRdb to the PCR reads, yields one record per CDR3 protein. The table shows 8,000 to 13,000 distinct CDR3 sequences, with approximately 19% occurring only once. Specimen: naive CD8+ T cells from blood, with Jurkat cell RNA spiked in. Subset specified: FACS-sorted CD8+CD4-CCR7+CD45RA+ naive T cells. The receptors shown here come from a human donor in good health. Some libraries in this study had Jurkat cell RNA spiked in.

The rearrangement uses TRBV2 and TRBJ2-2; D remains ambiguous. The germline V and J ends were trimmed by 6 bases and 6 bases, with 5 bases remaining between them. The CDR3 runs 11 residues. CDR1 SNHLY and CDR2 FYNNEI come from the germline V gene. The CDR3 reads CASRSPGELFF. CDR3 nucleotides: TGTGCCAGCAGGTCCCCCGGGGAGCTGTTTTTT. Combining the CDR3 with reference TRBV2 and TRBJ2-2 gives the whole variable domain EPEVTQTPSHQVTQMGQEVILRCVPISNHLYFYWYRQILGQKVEFLVSFYNNEISEKSEIFDDQFSVERPDGSNFTLKIRSTKLEDSAMYFCASRSPGELFFGEGSRLTVL.

CDR3 residues: CASSLVGNEKLFF. Written as DNA, the CDR3 is TGTGCCAGCAGCTTAGTTGGTAATGAAAAACTGTTTTTT. The gene calls are TRBV7-9 and TRBJ1-4; D is unresolved. Per germline, CDR1 SEHNR and CDR2 FQNEAQ (reference sequence). This CDR3 has 13 residues. V was shortened by 1 base and J by 4 bases, with 4 bases between the two germline ends.

This clonotype is labeled as medium-sized. The rearrangement joins TRBV7-3 to TRBJ2-7; 9 nucleotides match TRBD2. CDR3 length: 15 amino acids. The V gene end was trimmed by 3 bases and the J gene end by 4 bases; junction bases not matched to a gene: 7. Germline assignment: CDR1 SGHTA and CDR2 FQGTGA. The CDR3 DNA reads as TGTGCCAGCAGCTTCCCGGGACTAGCTATTTACGAGCAGTACTTC. Amino acid sequence: CASSFPGLAIYEQYF.

By share of the sample, this clonotype is medium-sized. The chain joins TRBV28 to TRBJ2-2, with TRBD1 as a possible D gene (5 bases). V was shortened by 5 bases and J by 1 base, with 11 bases between the two germline ends. The CDR3 loop spans 15 amino acids. Germline V CDR1 and CDR2: MDHEN, SYDVKM. The DNA of the CDR3 is TGTGCCAGCAGTCGAATACAGGAGAACACCGGGGAGCTGTTTTTT. Translating gives CASSRIQENTGELFF.

This CDR3 reads CASSLWAGGYNEQFF. CDR3 DNA: TGTGCCAGCAGCTTATGGGCGGGAGGTTACAATGAGCAGTTCTTC. The chain carries TRBV7-2 and TRBJ2-1; 8 bases fit TRBD2. Germline V gives CDR1 SGHTA, CDR2 FQGNSA. The V segment lost 2 bases and the J segment 4 bases; nucleotides outside the gene matches: 4. The CDR3 has 15 residues.

This clonotype was detected many times. The chain is built from TRBV24-1 and TRBJ2-2; no clear D gene. The CDR3 totals 15 residues. The V end was cut by 3 bases, the J end by 5 bases, with 12 bases between. Germline V lookup: CDR1 KGHDR, CDR2 SFDVKD. The CDR3 DNA reads TGTGCCACCAGTGATCTCCCTCTGGGGACCGGGGAGCTGTTTTTT. Amino acid sequence: CATSDLPLGTGELFF.

Judged by abundance, this clonotype is medium-sized (0.01 to 0.1%). The rearrangement joins TRBV3-1 to TRBJ1-5, with a possible D match to TRBD1 (6 bases). This CDR3 comprises 15 residues. The V gene's germline CDR1 is LGHDT and CDR2 YNNKEL (reference sequence). V lost 1 base to trimming and J lost 1 base, with 8 bases between them. CDR3 in DNA: TGTGCCAGCAGCCAAGGGACAGTAAGCAATCAGCCCCAGCATTTT. Its translation: CASSQGTVSNQPQHF.

A word on this clonotype: A junction end diverges from the germline sequence, so it may reflect a read error. This chain links TRBV9 with TRBJ1-2; the D is unclear. Germline CDR1 and CDR2: SGDLS and YYNGEE. The length of the CDR3 is 13 residues. This CDR3 reads CASSVGDGYGHTF. Here the CDR3 DNA reads TGTGCCAGCAGCGTAGGTGATGGTTATGGCCACACCTTC.

This clonotype is labeled medium-sized. The rearrangement uses TRBV19 and TRBJ2-1, with D unclear. The CDR3 has 15 amino acids. Trimming stripped 3 bases from V and 0 bases from J, with 9 bases between. Germline CDR1 reads LNHDA; CDR2 reads SQIVND (reference sequence). CDR3 sequence: CASSISQSSYNEQFF. The CDR3 nucleotides are TGTGCCAGTAGTATCAGTCAGAGCTCCTACAATGAGCAGTTCTTC.

Many counts were recorded for this clonotype. V is TRBV28 and J is TRBJ2-3; 10 bases line up with TRBD2. CDR1 is MDHEN and CDR2 is SYDVKM in the germline V gene. Trimming at V came to 6 bases and at J to 2 bases, leaving 5 bases not matched to a gene. The CDR3 covers 15 residues. CDR3 sequence: CASSLSGRLTDTQYF. In nucleotides, the CDR3 is TGTGCCAGCAGCCTTAGCGGGAGGCTCACAGATACGCAGTATTTT.

This clonotype was detected only a few times. The chain couples TRBV12-3 or TRBV12-4 to TRBJ2-1, with 9 bases matching TRBD2. The CDR3 is made up of 15 amino acids. The V and J ends lost 7 bases and 8 bases, in that order; junction bases with no gene match: 12. The CDR3 DNA reads as TGTGCCAGCACTACAGCGGGAGGCCCGGGATATGAGCAGTTCTTC. This encodes CASTTAGGPGYEQFF.

This clonotype was recorded many times. This sequence joins TRBV27 and TRBJ2-3; D is possibly TRBD2 (5 bases). V shed 7 bases and J shed 0 bases, with 17 bases lying between them. The CDR3 is made up of 16 amino acids. The germline CDR1 and CDR2 sequences are MNHEY and SMNVEV (reference sequence). In DNA, the CDR3 is TGTGCCAGCAATTATTATGGGAGAGGTAGCACAGATACGCAGTATTTT. Translating gives CASNYYGRGSTDTQYF.

This clonotype was detected once. This may come from a read error, since a much larger clone is one base off. The chain carries TRBV3-1 and TRBJ2-7; D is possibly TRBD1 or TRBD2 (5 bases each). With 0 bases removed from V and 3 bases from J, the gap between germline ends came to 12 bases. The CDR3 totals 15 residues. Germline assignment: CDR1 LGHDT and CDR2 YNNKEL (reference sequence). CDR3 protein: CASSQDRGASYEQYF. Written as DNA, the CDR3 is TGTGCCAGCAGCCAAGACCGAGGGGCCAGCTACGAGCAGTACTTC.

This clonotype is deemed medium-sized. The rearrangement links TRBV15 to TRBJ2-3, with D possibly being TRBD1 (5 bases). The V and J ends lost 1 base and 3 bases respectively, with 14 bases between them. Germline-derived CDR1 and CDR2 are LNHNV and YYDKDF (reference sequence). The CDR3 extends over 16 amino acids. The CDR3 spells CATSRGLSGRTDTQYF. Written as DNA, the CDR3 is TGTGCCACCAGCAGAGGGCTTTCAGGGCGGACAGATACGCAGTATTTT.

This clonotype was found a few times. V and J are TRBV6-1 and TRBJ2-7; D uncertain. The CDR3 consists of 16 residues. Deletions cut 10 bases from V and 0 bases from J, with 22 bases between. CDR1 and CDR2 (germline): MNHNS, SASEGT. The DNA for the CDR3 is TGTGCCACCCACCCCCAGGCCTTTTCCAGCTCCTACGAGCAGTACTTC. Protein product: CATHPQAFSSSYEQYF.

Within the sample, this clonotype is medium-sized (0.01 to 0.1%). V usage is TRBV7-9 and J usage is TRBJ1-5; the D gene is possibly TRBD1 (6 bases). This CDR3 region has 15 residues. V gave up 5 bases and J gave up 6 bases, with 17 bases separating them. Germline V gives CDR1 SEHNR, CDR2 FQNEAQ (reference sequence). CDR3 residues: CASSRGTGLFQPQHF. CDR3 DNA sequence: TGTGCCAGCAGCCGAGGCACAGGGTTATTTCAGCCCCAGCATTTT.

Of note for this clonotype: One base away lies a much larger clone, so this may be a sequencing read error. This chain joins TRBV11-2 and TRBJ2-1; D is undetermined. The CDR3 contains 18 residues. Deletions cut 0 bases from V and 3 bases from J, with 18 bases between. In germline, CDR1 is SGHAT, CDR2 FQNNGV. This chain's CDR3 is CASSLEPSLSGRYNEQFF. CDR3 bases: TGTGCCAGCAGCTTAGAGCCTAGTCTCTCCGGGCGCTACAATGAGCAGTTCTTC.

Remarks on this clonotype: This may be a read error, as it is one base from a much larger clone. The CDR3 sequence is CASSGSGTYEQYF. The CDR3 nucleotides read TGTGCCAGCAGTGGCAGCGGGACCTACGAGCAGTACTTC. The V and J genes are TRBV14 and TRBJ2-7, with TRBD2 identical over 7 bases. V lost 6 bases and J lost 2; bases outside the gene matches: 4. Germline CDR1 SGHDN, CDR2 FVKESK. CDR3 length: 13 residues. Supplemented by reference TRBV14 and TRBJ2-7, the full variable domain reads EAGVTQFPSHSVIEKGQTVTLRCDPISGHDNLYWYRRVMGKEIKFLLHFVKESKQDESGMPNNRFLAERTGGTYSTLKVQPAELEDSGVYFCASSGSGTYEQYFGPGTRLTVT.